The rows below give T cell receptor beta chains drawn from one sample of a study of blood T cells in healthy people across ages. Using its own MiXCR run on the 5' RACE reads, TCRdb lists one record per CDR3 protein. The sample has 1.5 million to 2 million distinct CDR3 sequences, 25% to 30% seen once; the top ten hold approximately 7.7%. Input material: blood. The receptors were sampled from a woman aged 25 to 39 in good health. Each CDR3 is given with its conserved first and last residue. The D gene is left open where the match is weak. Not all rows give a size; the values are once, few, many and, for expanded clones, a class.

d_call: .; j_call: TRBJ2-7; clone_size: many; v_call: TRBV4-1; cdr3_nt: TGCGCCAGCAGCCACTGGTGGGAATCCTACGAGCAGTACTTC; cdr3_aa: CASSHWWESYEQYF
d_call: TRBD2; j_call: TRBJ2-3; clone_size: once; v_call: TRBV19; cdr3_nt: TGTGCCAGTAGTTCCTCAAGCGGGGCCAACACAGATACGCAGTATTTT; cdr3_aa: CASSSSSGANTDTQYF
d_call: TRBD2; j_call: TRBJ2-1; clone_size: .; v_call: TRBV20-1; cdr3_nt: TGCAGTGCTCCTAAGACTAGCGGGGGCCCCCTCTTCGGCTACAATGAGCAGTTCTTC; cdr3_aa: CSAPKTSGGPLFGYNEQFF
d_call: .; j_call: TRBJ1-2; clone_size: .; v_call: TRBV27; cdr3_nt: TGTGCCAGCAGTTTAAAAATCGGCGGCTATGGCTACACCTTC; cdr3_aa: CASSLKIGGYGYTF
d_call: TRBD2; j_call: TRBJ2-1; clone_size: few; v_call: TRBV5-1; cdr3_nt: TGCGCCAGCAGCCACGGACTAGCGGGTGCCCGCGGCGCCTACAATGAGCAGTTCTTC; cdr3_aa: CASSHGLAGARGAYNEQFF
d_call: TRBD1; j_call: TRBJ2-5; clone_size: .; v_call: TRBV6-5; cdr3_nt: TGTGCCACCAGAATACAGGGGGCGGGGGAGACCCAGTACTTC; cdr3_aa: CATRIQGAGETQYF
d_call: .; j_call: TRBJ2-2; clone_size: .; v_call: TRBV3-1; cdr3_nt: TGTGCCAGCAGCCCTCCCAATGCCGGGACGAGAACCGGGGAGCTGTTTTTT; cdr3_aa: CASSPPNAGTRTGELFF
d_call: .; j_call: TRBJ2-1; clone_size: .; v_call: TRBV29-1; cdr3_nt: TGCAGCGTTGAACTCCCCCTGTACAATGAGCAGTTCTTC; cdr3_aa: CSVELPLYNEQFF
d_call: .; j_call: TRBJ2-7; clone_size: .; v_call: TRBV5-6; cdr3_nt: TGTGCCAGCAGCTTGGACCCACGGTTTCCTTACGAGCAGTACTTC; cdr3_aa: CASSLDPRFPYEQYF
d_call: TRBD2; j_call: TRBJ2-7; clone_size: .; v_call: TRBV5-5; cdr3_nt: TGTGCCAGTGGACTAGCGCTACCCTACGAGCAGTACTTC; cdr3_aa: CASGLALPYEQYF
d_call: TRBD1; j_call: TRBJ2-5; clone_size: .; v_call: TRBV4-1; cdr3_nt: TGCGCCAGCAGCCATCAGACAGGGGAGCAGGAGACCCAGTACTTC; cdr3_aa: CASSHQTGEQETQYF
d_call: TRBD2; j_call: TRBJ2-5; clone_size: .; v_call: TRBV5-1; cdr3_nt: TGCGCCAGCAGCCAGGGGACTAGCGGGCCAGGGGAAGAGACCCAGTACTTC; cdr3_aa: CASSQGTSGPGEETQYF
d_call: TRBD1; j_call: TRBJ1-2; clone_size: many; v_call: TRBV30; cdr3_nt: TGTGCCTGGGGACAGGGTAATAACTATGGCTACACCTTC; cdr3_aa: CAWGQGNNYGYTF
d_call: .; j_call: TRBJ1-5; clone_size: many; v_call: TRBV12-3/TRBV12-4; cdr3_nt: TGTGCCAGCAGTTTAGCGTCCGGAAATCAGCCCCAGCATTTT; cdr3_aa: CASSLASGNQPQHF
d_call: TRBD1; j_call: TRBJ2-7; clone_size: many; v_call: TRBV5-1; cdr3_nt: TGCGCCAGCACTATGGGGACAGGATCCTACGAGCAGTACTTC; cdr3_aa: CASTMGTGSYEQYF
d_call: .; j_call: TRBJ2-3; clone_size: .; v_call: TRBV20-1; cdr3_nt: TGCAGTGCTAGGGACGGCCAGGGCCCAGATACGCAGTATTTT; cdr3_aa: CSARDGQGPDTQYF
d_call: .; j_call: TRBJ2-3; clone_size: .; v_call: TRBV9; cdr3_nt: TGTGCCAGCAGCGTAGTCACGGGTCGCACAGATACGCAGTATTTT; cdr3_aa: CASSVVTGRTDTQYF
d_call: TRBD1; j_call: TRBJ2-5; clone_size: .; v_call: TRBV2; cdr3_nt: TGTGCCAGCAGTGCCGACAGGGGCCAGACCCAGTACTTC; cdr3_aa: CASSADRGQTQYF
d_call: .; j_call: TRBJ2-5; clone_size: many; v_call: TRBV4-3; cdr3_nt: TGCGCCAGCAGCCTTGGGGTGGGAGAAGAGACCCAGTACTTC; cdr3_aa: CASSLGVGEETQYF
d_call: .; j_call: TRBJ1-1; clone_size: .; v_call: TRBV6-5; cdr3_nt: TGTGCCAGCAGTTACTCTGGCCGGCCGAACACTGAAGCTTTCTTT; cdr3_aa: CASSYSGRPNTEAFF
d_call: .; j_call: TRBJ2-1; clone_size: .; v_call: TRBV20-1; cdr3_nt: TGCAGTGCTAGATCAGACAAGCCTCCCAGGGAGCAGTTCTTC; cdr3_aa: CSARSDKPPREQFF
d_call: TRBD2; j_call: TRBJ2-1; clone_size: few; v_call: TRBV29-1; cdr3_nt: TGCAGCTACGGGGGGGGCAGCTCCTACAATGAGCAGTTCTTC; cdr3_aa: CSYGGGSSYNEQFF
d_call: .; j_call: TRBJ2-1; clone_size: few; v_call: TRBV5-5; cdr3_nt: TGTGCCAGCAGCCCTGAGGAGGAGCAGTTCTTC; cdr3_aa: CASSPEEEQFF
d_call: .; j_call: TRBJ1-2; clone_size: few; v_call: TRBV5-1; cdr3_nt: TGCGCCAGCAGCTTGGGACCCCAGGGAGTGGATGGCTACACCTTC; cdr3_aa: CASSLGPQGVDGYTF
d_call: .; j_call: TRBJ2-5; clone_size: .; v_call: TRBV30; cdr3_nt: TGTGCCCTGGGGTCCTATGGAGAGCAGTACTTC; cdr3_aa: CALGSYGEQYF
d_call: TRBD1; j_call: TRBJ1-1; clone_size: few; v_call: TRBV18; cdr3_nt: TGTGCCAGCTCAAAGGACAGGGCTAGTTCTACTGAAGCTTTCTTT; cdr3_aa: CASSKDRASSTEAFF
d_call: TRBD2; j_call: TRBJ2-1; clone_size: .; v_call: TRBV9; cdr3_nt: TGTGCCAGCAGTACTAGCGGGGGGAATCACAATGAGCAGTTCTTC; cdr3_aa: CASSTSGGNHNEQFF
d_call: .; j_call: TRBJ2-1; clone_size: many; v_call: TRBV4-1; cdr3_nt: TGCGCCAGCAGCCAAGAGACTAGTCGATTGAATGAGCAGTTCTTC; cdr3_aa: CASSQETSRLNEQFF
d_call: .; j_call: TRBJ2-3; clone_size: few; v_call: TRBV20-1; cdr3_nt: TGCAGTGCTAGAGATCTAAACGGGACCACAGATACGCAGTATTTT; cdr3_aa: CSARDLNGTTDTQYF
d_call: TRBD1; j_call: TRBJ2-1; clone_size: few; v_call: TRBV13; cdr3_nt: TGTGCCAGCAGGCCTACCGGGACAGGGGTAAATGAGCAGTTCTTC; cdr3_aa: CASRPTGTGVNEQFF
d_call: TRBD2; j_call: TRBJ2-4; clone_size: .; v_call: TRBV4-1; cdr3_nt: TGCGCCAGCAGCCAAGTGGCTAGCGGGGGGGCCTACTATGAGCAGTACTTC; cdr3_aa: CASSQVASGGAYYEQYF
d_call: TRBD1; j_call: TRBJ2-3; clone_size: few; v_call: TRBV9; cdr3_nt: TGTGCCAGCAGCGTAGTTTCCGGGACAGAAGCGCAGTATTTT; cdr3_aa: CASSVVSGTEAQYF
d_call: .; j_call: TRBJ1-1; clone_size: .; v_call: TRBV30; cdr3_nt: TGTGCCTGGAGTGGCAGGGTCCTATTAAACACTGAAGCTTTCTTT; cdr3_aa: CAWSGRVLLNTEAFF
d_call: .; j_call: TRBJ2-4; clone_size: .; v_call: TRBV11-2; cdr3_nt: TGTGCCAGCAGCTTAGATCTTGGGCCGAGCTCCTACAATGAGCAGTACTTC; cdr3_aa: CASSLDLGPSSYNEQYF
d_call: TRBD2; j_call: TRBJ2-1; clone_size: few; v_call: TRBV19; cdr3_nt: TGTGCCAGTAGTATACTCCCGGGAGGTAATGAGCAGTTCTTC; cdr3_aa: CASSILPGGNEQFF
d_call: TRBD2; j_call: TRBJ2-1; clone_size: few; v_call: TRBV2; cdr3_nt: TGTGCCAGCAGCCGGGAGGGCCCCGGTGAGCAGTTCTTC; cdr3_aa: CASSREGPGEQFF
d_call: TRBD1; j_call: TRBJ2-1; clone_size: .; v_call: TRBV24-1; cdr3_nt: TGTGCCACCAGTGACGCCGGGACAGGGGATAATGAGCAGTTCTTT; cdr3_aa: CATSDAGTGDNEQFF
d_call: .; j_call: TRBJ2-1; clone_size: many; v_call: TRBV20-1; cdr3_nt: TGCAGTGCTAGGGCTAGGTCCTACAATGAGCAGTTCTTC; cdr3_aa: CSARARSYNEQFF